A selection of T cell receptor beta chains follows, all from one sample in a study of beta chain features in type 1 diabetes. Profiled with immunoSEQ multiplex PCR; TCRdb holds only in-frame clones, not every one. Among about 42,000 clones listed, roughly 50% were seen once. The sample consisted of stem cell memory CD4+ T cells from blood. The receptor source for this set is a woman under 40 in good health. CDR3s include the opening cysteine and the closing phenylalanine or tryptophan. The D gene is left open where the match is weak. Clone sizes are given selectively: once, few, many, or a class where the clone is expanded.

j_gene | d_gene | abundance | v_gene | CDR3aa | CDR3nt
TRBJ2-7 | - | - | TRBV11-2 | CASSLGEAEMYRYEQYF | TGTGCCAGCAGCTTAGGCGAGGCGGAGATGTATAGGTACGAGCAGTACTTC
TRBJ1-1 | - | few | TRBV5-1 | CASSFGNTEAFF | TGCGCCAGCAGCTTCGGGAACACTGAAGCTTTCTTT
TRBJ2-4 | TRBD1 | - | TRBV6-1 | CASSGTGGSNIQYF | TGTGCCAGCAGTGGGACAGGGGGTAGTAACATTCAGTACTTC
TRBJ1-1 | - | - | TRBV7-2 | CASSSKLPGQIREAFF | TGTGCCAGCAGCTCCAAACTCCCAGGACAGATACGTGAAGCTTTCTTT
TRBJ2-5 | - | few | TRBV21-1 | CASSRIDRVQETQYF | TGTGCCAGCAGCAGGATAGACAGAGTCCAAGAGACCCAGTACTTC
TRBJ2-7 | TRBD2 | few | TRBV5-1 | CASGPGLAGGGEQYF | TGCGCCAGCGGCCCGGGACTAGCGGGAGGAGGAGAGCAGTACTTC
TRBJ2-5 | TRBD1 | few | TRBV29-1 | CSFQGDLETQYF | TGCAGCTTTCAGGGGGACCTGGAGACCCAGTACTTC
TRBJ2-7 | - | - | TRBV28 | CASSFSQDYEQYF | TGTGCCAGCAGTTTCTCACAGGACTACGAGCAGTACTTC
TRBJ2-3 | - | - | TRBV7-3 | CASSLGRDTRYF | TGTGCCAGCAGCTTGGGGAGAGATACGCGGTATTTT
TRBJ2-7 | TRBD1 | few | TRBV6-1 | CASNPGQGASYEQYF | TGTGCCAGTAACCCGGGACAGGGGGCCTCCTACGAGCAGTACTTC
TRBJ1-4 | TRBD1 | - | TRBV7-9 | CASSSTGTGREKLFF | TGTGCCAGCAGCTCTACCGGGACAGGGCGAGAAAAACTGTTTTTT
TRBJ1-3 | - | - | TRBV28 | CASSLRGNTIYF | TGTGCCAGCAGTTTACGTGGAAACACCATATATTTT
TRBJ2-1 | - | - | TRBV28 | CASSQGTSYSEQFF | TGTGCCAGCAGCCAAGGGACTTCATACAGTGAGCAGTTCTTC
TRBJ2-1 | - | - | TRBV1 | CTSNGVQFF | TGCACCAGCAACGGGGTACAGTTCTTC
TRBJ2-5 | TRBD2 | - | TRBV4-3 | CASSQETSGRETQYF | TGCGCCAGCAGCCAAGAAACTAGCGGGAGGGAGACCCAGTACTTC
TRBJ2-3 | TRBD2 | - | TRBV5-1 | CASSLARTSGSTDTQYF | TGCGCCAGCAGCTTGGCTAGGACTAGCGGTAGCACAGATACGCAGTATTTT
TRBJ2-2 | - | - | TRBV6-4 | CASSGGPGTGELFF | TGTGCCAGCAGTGGAGGGCCGGGAACCGGGGAGCTGTTTTTT
TRBJ2-5 | - | - | TRBV7-6 | CASSQGQKETQYF | TGTGCCAGCAGCCAAGGACAAAAAGAGACCCAGTACTTC
TRBJ2-2 | - | - | TRBV18 | CASSPNDRGGTGELFF | TGTGCCAGCTCACCAAACGACAGGGGAGGGACCGGGGAGCTGTTTTTT
TRBJ2-7 | - | few | TRBV27 | CASHPATASEDEQYF | TGTGCCAGCCACCCCGCGACGGCATCCGAGGACGAGCAGTACTTC
TRBJ2-2 | - | - | TRBV4-3 | CASSQDITVGGELFF | TGCGCCAGCAGCCAAGATATCACAGTTGGCGGGGAGCTGTTTTTT
TRBJ1-2 | - | - | TRBV28 | CASIRGGGAGYTF | TGTGCCAGCATCCGGGGCGGGGGAGCTGGCTACACCTTC
TRBJ2-7 | - | few | TRBV6-5 | CASTKQGSYEQYF | TGTGCCAGCACCAAACAGGGCTCCTACGAGCAGTACTTC
TRBJ2-3 | - | - | TRBV5-4 | CASSNGGTSTDTQYF | TGTGCCAGCAGCAATGGGGGGACTAGCACAGATACGCAGTATTTT
TRBJ2-3 | TRBD2 | - | TRBV7-8 | CASSLGGLAGGRDTQYF | TGTGCCAGCAGCTTAGGGGGACTAGCGGGAGGGCGAGATACGCAGTATTTT
TRBJ2-7 | TRBD1 | - | TRBV7-9 | CASSFVSGGFHEQYF | TGTGCCAGCAGCTTCGTCTCAGGGGGCTTCCACGAGCAGTACTTC
TRBJ2-1 | TRBD1 | - | TRBV25-1 | CASSEARQGRNEQFF | TGTGCCAGCAGTGAAGCACGACAGGGTCGGAATGAGCAGTTCTTC
TRBJ2-1 | - | - | TRBV6-5 | CASSSGDLGYNEQFF | TGTGCCAGCAGTTCTGGGGACTTGGGGTACAATGAGCAGTTCTTC
TRBJ1-5 | - | - | TRBV5-6 | CASSLGTRQPQHF | TGTGCCAGCAGCTTGGGCACGAGGCAGCCCCAGCATTTT
TRBJ2-3 | - | few | TRBV18 | CASSPRTDTQYF | TGTGCCAGCTCACCGAGGACAGATACGCAGTATTTT
TRBJ2-3 | TRBD2 | few | TRBV4-3 | CASSLDALAGVSDTQYF | TGCGCCAGCAGCCTCGATGCACTAGCGGGAGTATCAGATACGCAGTATTTT
TRBJ2-1 | - | - | TRBV2 | CASVADPSYNEQFF | TGTGCCAGCGTAGCGGACCCCTCCTACAATGAGCAGTTCTTC
TRBJ2-6 | - | - | TRBV7-9 | CASSRNGPNVLTF | TGTGCCAGCAGCCGTAATGGGCCCAACGTCCTGACTTTC
TRBJ1-1 | - | - | TRBV10-3 | CAISESLGHILMNTEAFF | TGTGCCATCAGTGAGTCCTTGGGACATATACTTATGAACACTGAAGCTTTCTTT
TRBJ1-5 | - | - | TRBV28 | CASSPPPYQPQHF | TGTGCCAGCAGTCCCCCCCCGTATCAGCCCCAGCATTTT
TRBJ2-1 | TRBD2 | - | TRBV7-9 | CASSAPGREGVWLDEQFF | TGTGCCAGCAGCGCCCCCGGGCGGGAGGGCGTCTGGTTGGATGAGCAGTTCTTC
TRBJ1-1 | TRBD1 | few | TRBV6-5 | CASSGQGRRAEAFF | TGTGCCAGCAGCGGACAGGGTCGCAGGGCTGAAGCTTTCTTT
TRBJ2-7 | TRBD2 | - | TRBV5-1 | CASSLSSGSSYEQYF | TGCGCCAGCAGCTTGTCTAGCGGGAGCTCCTACGAGCAGTACTTC
TRBJ2-1 | TRBD2 | - | TRBV5-6 | CASTFTSGSYQSSYNEQFF | TGTGCCAGCACCTTTACTAGCGGGAGTTACCAGAGCTCCTACAATGAGCAGTTCTTC
TRBJ2-7 | TRBD1 | few | TRBV18 | CASSRSGTGVYEQYF | TGTGCCAGCTCACGCTCCGGGACAGGCGTCTACGAGCAGTACTTC
TRBJ2-2 | TRBD1 | - | TRBV11-2 | CASSFGTANTGELFF | TGTGCCAGCAGCTTTGGGACAGCGAACACCGGGGAGCTGTTTTTT
TRBJ2-7 | TRBD1 | few | TRBV7-9 | CASSLVRTGSGEQYF | TGTGCCAGCAGCTTAGTAAGGACAGGGTCCGGAGAGCAGTACTTC
TRBJ2-2 | - | - | TRBV7-2 | CASSLQFITGELFF | TGTGCCAGCAGCTTACAGTTTATCACCGGGGAGCTGTTTTTT
TRBJ1-2 | - | - | TRBV7-9 | CASSLYPIFDYGYTF | TGTGCCAGCAGCTTATACCCTATTTTCGACTATGGCTACACCTTC
TRBJ2-7 | TRBD1 | - | TRBV18 | CASSPKGQGNYEQYF | TGTGCCAGCTCACCGAAGGGACAGGGGAATTACGAGCAGTACTTC
TRBJ1-2 | TRBD1 | few | TRBV7-9 | CASSTDRAGGYTF | TGTGCCAGCAGCACCGACAGGGCTGGTGGCTACACCTTC
TRBJ2-7 | TRBD2 | few | TRBV18 | CASSGTTDSYEQYF | TGTGCCAGCTCAGGGACTACCGATTCCTACGAGCAGTACTTC
TRBJ2-1 | - | - | TRBV18 | CASSPQLGPSYNEQFF | TGTGCCAGCTCACCACAATTGGGTCCTAGCTACAATGAGCAGTTCTTC
TRBJ2-3 | TRBD2 | few | TRBV6-5 | CASSNLAGVTDTQYF | TGTGCCAGCAGCAACCTAGCGGGAGTCACAGATACGCAGTATTTT
TRBJ2-7 | TRBD1 | few | TRBV14 | CASRLQGNYEQYF | TGTGCCAGCAGACTACAGGGGAACTACGAGCAGTACTTC
TRBJ2-4 | TRBD2 | - | TRBV15 | CATTTGGVNIQYF | TGTGCCACCACCACGGGAGGGGTGAACATTCAGTACTTC
TRBJ1-4 | TRBD1 | - | TRBV18 | CASSPMDRGGEKLFF | TGTGCCAGCTCACCGATGGACAGGGGAGGGGAAAAACTGTTTTTT